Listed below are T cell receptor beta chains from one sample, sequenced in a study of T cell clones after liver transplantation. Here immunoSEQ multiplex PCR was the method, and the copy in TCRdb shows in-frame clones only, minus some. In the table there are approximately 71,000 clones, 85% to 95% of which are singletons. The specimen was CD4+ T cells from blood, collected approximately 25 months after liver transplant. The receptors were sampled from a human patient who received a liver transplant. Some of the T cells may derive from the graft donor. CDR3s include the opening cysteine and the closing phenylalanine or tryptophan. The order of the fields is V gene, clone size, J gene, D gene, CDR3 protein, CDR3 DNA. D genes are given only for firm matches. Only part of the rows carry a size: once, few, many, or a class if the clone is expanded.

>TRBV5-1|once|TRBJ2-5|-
CASSLRAAQETQYF
TGCGCCAGCAGCTTGAGGGCAGCACAAGAGACCCAGTACTTC
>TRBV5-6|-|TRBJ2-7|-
CASSRAGYGTTGKQYF
TGTGCCAGCAGCCGGGCGGGGTACGGGACTACAGGGAAGCAGTACTTC
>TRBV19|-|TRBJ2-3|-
CASSILGTDTQYF
TGTGCCAGTAGTATTCTCGGCACAGATACGCAGTATTTT
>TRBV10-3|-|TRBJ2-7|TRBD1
CAISDFGGQGIYEQYF
TGTGCCATCAGTGACTTCGGGGGACAGGGGATCTACGAGCAGTACTTC
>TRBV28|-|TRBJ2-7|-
CASTSGAGQPYEQYF
TGTGCCAGCACGAGTGGAGCGGGACAGCCCTACGAGCAGTACTTC
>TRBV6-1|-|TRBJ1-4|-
CASSEALQAGQLFF
TGTGCCAGCAGTGAAGCGCTCCAAGCCGGCCAACTGTTTTTT
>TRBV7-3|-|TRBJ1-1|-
CASSLDARTYTEAFF
TGTGCCAGCAGCTTAGACGCAAGAACTTACACTGAAGCTTTCTTT
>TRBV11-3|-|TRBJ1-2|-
CASSRDNDYGYTF
TGTGCCAGCAGCCGGGACAATGACTATGGCTACACCTTC
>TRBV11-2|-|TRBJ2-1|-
CASSYGRGRGDEQFF
TGTGCCAGCAGCTACGGACGGGGAAGGGGAGATGAGCAGTTCTTC
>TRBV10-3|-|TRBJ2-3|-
CAISESGTAGSTDTQYF
TGTGCCATCAGTGAGTCCGGTACAGCGGGCTCCACAGATACGCAGTATTTT
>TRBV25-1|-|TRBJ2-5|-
CASRANGPTETQYF
TGTGCCAGCAGGGCAAACGGACCCACGGAGACCCAGTACTTC
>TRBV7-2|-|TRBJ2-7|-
CASSPRPPGGTAYEQYF
TGTGCCAGCAGCCCAAGACCACCGGGAGGGACAGCTTACGAGCAGTACTTC
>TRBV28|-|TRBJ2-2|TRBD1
CASKETGGNTGELFF
TGTGCCAGCAAAGAGACAGGGGGGAACACCGGGGAGCTGTTTTTT
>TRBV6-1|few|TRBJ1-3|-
CASSERWDQLGNTIYF
TGTGCCAGCAGTGAACGATGGGACCAACTTGGAAACACCATATATTTT
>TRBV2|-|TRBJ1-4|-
CASMWEQATKLFF
TGTGCCAGCATGTGGGAACAGGCCACGAAACTGTTTTTT
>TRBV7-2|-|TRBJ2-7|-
CASSLRQYEQYF
TGTGCCAGCAGCTTGAGACAGTACGAGCAGTACTTC
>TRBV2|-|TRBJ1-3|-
CASSRVGGGNTIYF
TGTGCCAGCAGTCGGGTCGGCGGGGGAAACACCATATATTTT
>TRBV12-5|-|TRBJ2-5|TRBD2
CASGFIAGGRTQYF
TGTGCTAGTGGTTTCATAGCGGGGGGGCGGACCCAGTACTTC
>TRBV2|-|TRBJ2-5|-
CASSRETQYF
TGTGCCAGCAGTCGGGAGACCCAGTACTTC
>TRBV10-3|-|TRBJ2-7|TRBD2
CAISDTSLRTSGEQYF
TGTGCCATCAGTGACACCAGTCTTCGGACTAGCGGCGAGCAGTACTTC
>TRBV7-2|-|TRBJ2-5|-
CASSLAPVLQETQYF
TGTGCCAGCAGCTTAGCTCCCGTTCTCCAAGAGACCCAGTACTTC
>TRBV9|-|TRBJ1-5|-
CASSAGVSNQPQHF
TGTGCCAGCAGCGCAGGGGTGAGCAATCAGCCCCAGCATTTT
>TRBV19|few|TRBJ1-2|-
CASSIDRAYGYTF
TGTGCCAGTAGTATAGACCGTGCCTATGGCTACACCTTC
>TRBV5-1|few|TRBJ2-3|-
CASSGSGSTDTQYF
TGCGCCAGCAGCGGCAGCGGGAGCACAGATACGCAGTATTTT
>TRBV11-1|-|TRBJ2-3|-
CASSALAHRTDTQYF
TGTGCCAGCAGCGCACTAGCTCATAGAACAGATACGCAGTATTTT
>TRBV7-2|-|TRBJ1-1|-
CASSPGAANTEAFF
TGTGCCAGCAGCCCCGGGGCAGCGAACACTGAAGCTTTCTTT
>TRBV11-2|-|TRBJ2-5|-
CASSRGGPTETQYF
TGTGCCAGCAGCCGCGGAGGGCCGACTGAGACCCAGTACTTC
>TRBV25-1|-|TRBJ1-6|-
CASRESRGNSPLHF
TGTGCCAGCAGGGAATCTAGGGGGAATTCACCCCTCCACTTT
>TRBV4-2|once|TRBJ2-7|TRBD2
CASSQLIAGGHEQYF
TGTGCCAGCAGCCAGCTAATAGCGGGAGGACACGAGCAGTACTTC
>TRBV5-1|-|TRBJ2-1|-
CASSLGLPYNEQFF
TGCGCCAGCAGCCTGGGACTTCCCTACAATGAGCAGTTCTTC
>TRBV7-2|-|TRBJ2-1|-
CASSSGGRGGSYNEQFF
TGTGCCAGCAGCTCAGGCGGAAGGGGGGGATCCTACAATGAGCAGTTCTTC
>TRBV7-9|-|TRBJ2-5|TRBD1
CASRLTGEETQYF
TGTGCCAGCAGACTGACAGGGGAAGAGACCCAGTACTTC
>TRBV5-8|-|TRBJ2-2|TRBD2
CASSSSGRASTGELFF
TGTGCCAGCAGCTCTAGCGGGAGGGCTTCCACCGGGGAGCTGTTTTTT
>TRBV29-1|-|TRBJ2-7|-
CSVQLVRSGEQYF
TGCAGCGTACAGCTAGTGAGATCGGGGGAGCAGTACTTC
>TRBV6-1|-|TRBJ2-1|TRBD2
CASSVIRSTSGTYNEQFF
TGTGCCAGCAGTGTTATTCGATCGACTAGCGGGACTTACAATGAGCAGTTCTTC
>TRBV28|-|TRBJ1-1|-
CASSISDTLLNTEAFF
TGTGCCAGCAGTATCTCGGACACCCTCCTGAACACTGAAGCTTTCTTT
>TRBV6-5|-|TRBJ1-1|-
CASSYALRNTEAFF
TGTGCCAGCAGTTATGCACTGAGGAACACTGAAGCTTTCTTT
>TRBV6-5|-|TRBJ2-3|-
CASSSGISTDTQYF
TGTGCCAGCAGTTCAGGTATTAGCACAGATACGCAGTATTTT
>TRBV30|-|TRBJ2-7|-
CAWRRGRATEQYF
TGTGCCTGGAGGAGGGGGAGGGCAACCGAGCAGTACTTC
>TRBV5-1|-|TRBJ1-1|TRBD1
CASSLETGQVAVAFF
TGCGCCAGCAGCTTGGAAACGGGACAGGTCGCTGTCGCTTTCTTT
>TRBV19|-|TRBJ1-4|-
CASSITGRIEKLFF
TGTGCCAGTAGTATAACAGGGAGGATAGAAAAACTGTTTTTT
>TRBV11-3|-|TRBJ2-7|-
CASSYGTSYEQYF
TGTGCCAGCAGCTACGGGACATCCTACGAGCAGTACTTC
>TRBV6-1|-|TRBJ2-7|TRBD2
CASSWRLAGEQYF
TGTGCCAGCAGCTGGCGACTAGCGGGAGAACAGTACTTC
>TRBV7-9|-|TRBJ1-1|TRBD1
CASSFRGNAFF
TGTGCCAGCAGCTTCAGGGGGAATGCTTTCTTT
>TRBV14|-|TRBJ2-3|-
CASSPRNTDTQYF
TGTGCCAGCAGCCCCCGAAACACAGATACGCAGTATTTT
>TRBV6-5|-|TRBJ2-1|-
CASSYGMGGAGNEQFF
TGTGCCAGCAGTTACGGAATGGGGGGAGCCGGCAATGAGCAGTTCTTC